This T cell receptor beta chain emerged from a study of CD8 T cells in Susac syndrome. Study-wide points: The study recognized that the number of individuals in its TCR sequencing and HLA analysis was relatively small.

Looked up from germline, CDR1 is MNHNS and CDR2 is SASEGT. V lost 7 bases, J lost 0 bases, and 6 bases stayed unmatched. This CDR3 has 14 residues. The control group consisted of healthy donors matched for age and sex. TEMRA cells were FACS-enriched, and CD8+ and CD4+ T cells were isolated negatively. A remark on this clonotype: Antigen unknown.

Random hexamers served to reverse transcribe about 0.5 to 1 ug RNA. Amplification of TCR beta CDR3 by immunoSEQ multiplex PCR spanned 54 Vbeta and 13 Jbeta. TCRdb itself ran the immunoSEQ multiplex PCR reads through MiXCR, one entry per CDR3 protein. The data hold some 160,000 distinct CDR3 sequences, with about 90% observed a single time. This receptor was identified in a human donor in good health. Sequenced material: CD4+ T cells from PBMCs. The V call is TRBV6-1, the J call TRBJ2-7; 7 bases fit TRBD1. The CDR3 loop reads CASIEGAPSYEQYF. The CDR3 region has the DNA TGTGCCAGCATTGAGGGGGCCCCCTCCTACGAGCAGTACTTC.